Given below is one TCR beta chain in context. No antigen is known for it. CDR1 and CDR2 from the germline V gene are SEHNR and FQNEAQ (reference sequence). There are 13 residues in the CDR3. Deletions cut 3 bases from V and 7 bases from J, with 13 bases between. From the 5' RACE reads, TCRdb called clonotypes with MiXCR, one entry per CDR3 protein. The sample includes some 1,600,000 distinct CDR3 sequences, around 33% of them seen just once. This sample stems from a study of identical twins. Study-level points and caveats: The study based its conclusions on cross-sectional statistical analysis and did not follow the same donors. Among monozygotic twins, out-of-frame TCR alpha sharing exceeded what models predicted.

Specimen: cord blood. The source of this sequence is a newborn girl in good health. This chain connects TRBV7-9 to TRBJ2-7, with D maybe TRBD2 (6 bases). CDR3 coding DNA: TGTGCCAGCAGCTTCGGAGGGAACAATGAGCAGTACTTC. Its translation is CASSFGGNNEQYF.